This record looks at one T cell receptor (beta chain) sequence and its context. This specimen belongs to a study of blood T cell repertoires in COVID-19. Overall study: T cells, B-cell-depleted T cells, or PBMCs provided the cDNA or gDNA that served as material.

Trimming took 1 base from V and 1 from J; bases not matched to a gene: 8. Germline CDR1 reads SGHVS; CDR2 reads FNYEAQ. CDR3 length: 17 amino acids. Repertoires were generated with immunoSEQ multiplex PCR, while TCRdb's copy carries only in-frame clones and drops some. Altogether about 410,000 clones are present, over 75% being singletons, with the ten largest covering 1.5% to 1.8%. The V gene is TRBV7-6, the J gene TRBJ2-3; 7 positions agree with TRBD2. The sample comprised peripheral blood. This TCR derives from a woman aged 40 to 55 with COVID-19, enrolled during active disease. The CDR3 region has the DNA TGTGCCAGCAGCTTAGGGGCGGTGGGACTACGCACAGATACGCAGTATTTT. This encodes CASSLGAVGLRTDTQYF.